The 11 T cell receptor beta chains below all came from one sample that was sequenced in a study of cytomegalovirus exposure and HLA in healthy donors. The PCR used 60 Vbeta and 13 Jbeta primers. Libraries were prepared by immunoSEQ multiplex PCR; TCRdb keeps only in-frame clonotypes and omits some of them. Here the sample spans some 120,000 clones, roughly 80% being singletons. The sample consisted of PBMCs. Every receptor here comes from a woman in her thirties or forties in good health and CMV-seropositive.

The rearrangement joins TRBV27 to TRBJ2-3; TRBD2 matches 13 bases. V shed 4 bases and J 8 bases; nucleotides not matched to a gene: 12. The CDR3 has 17 residues. The germline V gene encodes CDR1 MNHEY and CDR2 SMNVEV (reference sequence). In nucleotides, the CDR3 is TGTGCCAGCAGTTCCACTATTACTAGCGGGAGGGGATCTACGCAGTATTTT. Its protein product is CASSSTITSGRGSTQYF.

The chain is built from TRBV27 and TRBJ1-6; 8 bases align to TRBD1. The CDR3 extends over 18 amino acids. The V gene end was trimmed by 5 bases and the J gene end by 0 bases; junction bases not matched to a gene: 9. Germline V gene lookup returns CDR1 MNHEY and CDR2 SMNVEV (reference sequence). The CDR3 DNA sequence: TGTGCCAGCAGTCGACAGGGGTCTCCGAGCTCCTATAATTCACCCCTCCACTTT. Encoded protein: CASSRQGSPSSYNSPLHF.

This chain joins TRBV6-1 and TRBJ2-7; TRBD2 matches at 8 bases. The trim removed 1 base at V and 4 bases at J, leaving 3 bases unmatched. Germline V gene sequence: CDR1 MNHNS, CDR2 SASEGT. The CDR3 consists of 14 residues. CDR3 nucleotide sequence: TGTGCCAGCAGTGAAGGACTAGCGAGGTACGAGCAGTACTTC. This gives the protein CASSEGLARYEQYF.

The J gene is TRBJ1-4, the V gene TRBV7-6; TRBD1 might be the D (6 bases). This CDR3 has 14 residues. The V gene's germline CDR1 is SGHVS and CDR2 FNYEAQ. V lost 4 bases and J 4 bases, leaving 10 bases between the germline ends. CDR3 in DNA: TGTGCCAGCAGCTCCGACAGGAATAATGAAAAACTGTTTTTT. Its protein is CASSSDRNNEKLFF.

This clone was picked up a small number of times. This chain joins TRBV6-1 and TRBJ2-3; 9 nucleotides match TRBD1. The CDR3 contains 15 residues. The V and J ends lost 4 bases and 6 bases, in that order; junction bases with no gene match: 8. The V gene's germline CDR1 is MNHNS and CDR2 SASEGT. Here the CDR3 reads CASSGGQGGFDTQYF. As DNA, the CDR3 is TGTGCCAGCAGTGGGGGACAGGGCGGTTTTGATACGCAGTATTTT.

A few counts support this clone. This sequence joins TRBV2 and TRBJ2-2; D unresolved. The V gene's germline CDR1 is SNHLY and CDR2 FYNNEI. The CDR3 sequence is 12 residues long. V was cut by 3 bases and J by 6 bases, with 5 bases left in between. The CDR3 is CASSDGAGELFF. In DNA, the CDR3 is TGTGCCAGCAGTGACGGTGCCGGGGAGCTGTTTTTT.

The CDR3 here is CASSQDSGQGVDYGYTF. Written as DNA, the CDR3 is TGTGCCAGCAGCCAAGACAGCGGACAGGGGGTCGACTATGGCTACACCTTC. The chain recombines TRBV4-2 with TRBJ1-2; 10 nucleotides match TRBD1. Germline V lookup: CDR1 LGHNA, CDR2 YNFKEQ. Trimming at V came to 0 bases and at J to 3 bases, leaving 7 bases not matched to a gene. There are 17 residues in the CDR3.

This chain uses TRBV19 with TRBJ2-1, with D perhaps TRBD1 (6 bases). Between the trimmed V and J ends, which lost 5 bases and 4 bases, there was a span of 9 bases. The germline V gene has CDR1 LNHDA and CDR2 SQIVND (reference sequence). CDR3 length: 13 residues. For the CDR3, the DNA is TGTGCCAGTAGTGTACAGGGATACAATGAGCAGTTCTTC. It specifies CASSVQGYNEQFF.

V is TRBV28 and J is TRBJ2-7, with TRBD1 identical over 8 bases. Unmatched junction bases numbered 7, after V lost 3 bases and J lost 3 bases. This CDR3 is 15 amino acids long. Germline V gene lookup returns CDR1 MDHEN and CDR2 SYDVKM. The CDR3 reads CASSFTGGTLYEQYF. CDR3 coding DNA: TGTGCCAGCAGTTTTACAGGGGGAACCCTCTACGAGCAGTACTTC.

The V call is TRBV15, the J call TRBJ1-1; D remains ambiguous. The length of the CDR3 is 15 residues. The germline V gene encodes CDR1 LNHNV and CDR2 YYDKDF (reference sequence). V lost 0 bases to trimming and J lost 4 bases, with 12 bases between them. CDR3 nucleotide sequence: TGTGCCACCAGCAGAGATAGGCAGGCGGGCACTGAAGCTTTCTTT. Translation: CATSRDRQAGTEAFF.

The chain couples TRBV7-2 to TRBJ1-3; no reliable D call. Trimming removed 3 bases at V and 7 bases at J, with 13 bases between. CDR3 size: 14 residues. The germline V gene encodes CDR1 SGHTA and CDR2 FQGNSA. The CDR3 loop reads CASSLGSPGNTIYF. CDR3 DNA: TGTGCCAGCAGCTTGGGCAGTCCGGGGAACACCATATATTTT.